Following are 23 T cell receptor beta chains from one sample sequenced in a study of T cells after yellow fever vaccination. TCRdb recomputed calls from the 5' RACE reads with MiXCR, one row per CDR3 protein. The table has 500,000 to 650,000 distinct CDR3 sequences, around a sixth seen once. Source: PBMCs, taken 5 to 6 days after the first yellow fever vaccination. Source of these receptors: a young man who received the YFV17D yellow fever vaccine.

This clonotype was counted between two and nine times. CDR3 residues: CASSFLAVKTRDTQYF. As DNA, the CDR3 is TGTGCCAGCAGCTTTTTAGCAGTAAAAACTAGAGATACGCAGTATTTT. The chain uses TRBV7-2 and TRBJ2-3, with D possibly TRBD2 on 5 matching bases. The CDR3 has 16 residues. Deletions cut 3 bases from V and 5 bases from J, with 18 bases between. The germline CDR1 and CDR2 sequences are SGHTA and FQGNSA.

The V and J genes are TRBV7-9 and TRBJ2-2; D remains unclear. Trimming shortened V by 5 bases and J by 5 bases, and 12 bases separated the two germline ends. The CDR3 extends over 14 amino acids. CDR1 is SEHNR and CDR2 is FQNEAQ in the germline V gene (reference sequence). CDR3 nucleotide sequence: TGTGCCAGCAGCACCTACTTCGGAACCGGGGAGCTGTTTTTT. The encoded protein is CASSTYFGTGELFF.

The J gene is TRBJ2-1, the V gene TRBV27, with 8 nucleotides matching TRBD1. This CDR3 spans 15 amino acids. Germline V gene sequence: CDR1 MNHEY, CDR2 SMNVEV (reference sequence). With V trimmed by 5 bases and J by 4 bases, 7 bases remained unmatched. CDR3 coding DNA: TGTGCCAGCAGTCCTACAGGGGGAGGATACAATGAGCAGTTCTTC. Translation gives CASSPTGGGYNEQFF.

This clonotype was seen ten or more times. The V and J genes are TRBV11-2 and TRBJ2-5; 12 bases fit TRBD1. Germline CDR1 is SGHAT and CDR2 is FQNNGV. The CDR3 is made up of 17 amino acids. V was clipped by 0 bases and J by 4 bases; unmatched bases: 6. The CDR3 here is CASSLDRDRGRAETQYF. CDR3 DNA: TGTGCCAGCAGCTTAGATCGGGACAGGGGGCGCGCAGAGACCCAGTACTTC. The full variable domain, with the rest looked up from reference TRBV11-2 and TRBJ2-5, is EAGVAQSPRYKIIEKRQSVAFWCNPISGHATLYWYQQILGQGPKLLIQFQNNGVVDDSQLPKDRFSAERLKGVDSTLKIQPAKLEDSAVYLCASSLDRDRGRAETQYFGPGTRLLVL.

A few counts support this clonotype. CDR3 coding DNA: TGTGCCAGCAGTTTGGGTTTAGGGCAGGCAACTAATGAAAAACTGTTTTTT. It yields the protein CASSLGLGQATNEKLFF. This rearrangement joins TRBV12-3 or TRBV12-4 to TRBJ1-4; no clear D gene. This CDR3 comprises 17 residues. Trimming stripped 3 bases from V and 0 bases from J, with 14 bases between.

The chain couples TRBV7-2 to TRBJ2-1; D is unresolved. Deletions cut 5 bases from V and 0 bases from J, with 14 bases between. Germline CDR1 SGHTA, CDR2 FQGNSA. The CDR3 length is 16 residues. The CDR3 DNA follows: TGTGCCAGCAGCCTCGTAGGGCGGTACTCCTACAATGAGCAGTTCTTC. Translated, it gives CASSLVGRYSYNEQFF.

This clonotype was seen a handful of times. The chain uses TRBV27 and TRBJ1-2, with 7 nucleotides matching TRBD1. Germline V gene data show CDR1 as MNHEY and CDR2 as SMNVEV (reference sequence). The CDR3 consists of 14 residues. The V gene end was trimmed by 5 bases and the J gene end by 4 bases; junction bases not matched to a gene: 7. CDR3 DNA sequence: TGTGCCAGCAGTCCCGGGACAGACACCTATGGCTACACCTTC. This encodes CASSPGTDTYGYTF.

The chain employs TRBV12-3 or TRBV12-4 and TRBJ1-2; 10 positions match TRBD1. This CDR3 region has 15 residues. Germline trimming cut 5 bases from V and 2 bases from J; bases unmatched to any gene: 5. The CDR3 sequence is CASSRGQGLNYGYTF. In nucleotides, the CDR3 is TGTGCCAGCAGTCGGGGACAGGGGCTAAACTATGGCTACACCTTC.

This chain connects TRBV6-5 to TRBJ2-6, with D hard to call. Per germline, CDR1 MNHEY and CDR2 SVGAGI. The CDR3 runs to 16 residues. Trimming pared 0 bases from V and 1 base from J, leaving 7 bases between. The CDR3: CASSYSAESGANVLTF. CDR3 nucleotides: TGTGCCAGCAGTTACTCAGCAGAGTCTGGGGCCAACGTCCTGACTTTC.

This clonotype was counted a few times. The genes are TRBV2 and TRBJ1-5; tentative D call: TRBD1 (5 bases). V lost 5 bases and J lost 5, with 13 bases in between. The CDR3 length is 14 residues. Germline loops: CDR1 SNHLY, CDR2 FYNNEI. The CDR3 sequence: CASSPPDTYQPQHF. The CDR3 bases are TGTGCCAGCAGTCCTCCGGACACTTATCAGCCCCAGCATTTT.

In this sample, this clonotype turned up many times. In DNA, the CDR3 is TGTGCCAGCAGCTTCGGGACAGGGTTTGGCTACACCTTC. It encodes CASSFGTGFGYTF. The V gene is TRBV7-2, the J gene TRBJ1-2; 9 positions agree with TRBD1. There are 13 residues in the CDR3. Trimming at V came to 3 bases and at J to 7 bases, leaving 3 bases not matched to a gene. CDR1 and CDR2 from the germline V gene are SGHTA and FQGNSA.

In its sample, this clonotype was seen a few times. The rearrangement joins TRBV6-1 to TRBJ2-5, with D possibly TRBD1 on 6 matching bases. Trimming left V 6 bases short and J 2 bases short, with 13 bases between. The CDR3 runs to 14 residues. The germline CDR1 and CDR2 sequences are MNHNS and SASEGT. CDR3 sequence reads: CASRPLDRQETQYF. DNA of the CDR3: TGTGCCAGCAGACCCCTCGACAGGCAAGAGACCCAGTACTTC.

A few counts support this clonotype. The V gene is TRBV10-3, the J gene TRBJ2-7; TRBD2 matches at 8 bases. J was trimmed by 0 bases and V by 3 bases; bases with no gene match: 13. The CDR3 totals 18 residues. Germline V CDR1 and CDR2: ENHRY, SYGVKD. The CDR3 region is CAISDSGLATPSSYEQYF. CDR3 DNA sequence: TGTGCCATCAGTGACTCCGGACTAGCCACGCCAAGCTCCTACGAGCAGTACTTC.

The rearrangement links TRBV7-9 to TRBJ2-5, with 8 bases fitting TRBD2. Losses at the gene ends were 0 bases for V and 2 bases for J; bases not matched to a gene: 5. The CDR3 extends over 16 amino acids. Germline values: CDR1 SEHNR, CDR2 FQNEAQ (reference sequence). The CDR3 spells CASSLAGSGEQETQYF. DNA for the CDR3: TGTGCCAGCAGCTTAGCAGGTAGCGGGGAACAAGAGACCCAGTACTTC. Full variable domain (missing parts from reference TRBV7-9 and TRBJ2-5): DTGVSQNPRHKITKRGQNVTFRCDPISEHNRLYWYRQTLGQGPEFLTYFQNEAQLEKSRLLSDRFSAERPKGSFSTLEIQRTEQGDSAMYLCASSLAGSGEQETQYFGPGTRLLVL.

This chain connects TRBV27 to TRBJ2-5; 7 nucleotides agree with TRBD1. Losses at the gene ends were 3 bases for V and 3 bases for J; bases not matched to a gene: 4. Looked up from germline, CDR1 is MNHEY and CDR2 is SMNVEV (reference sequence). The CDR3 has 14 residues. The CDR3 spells CASSLLGTEETQYF. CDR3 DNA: TGTGCCAGCAGTTTGCTCGGGACAGAAGAGACCCAGTACTTC.

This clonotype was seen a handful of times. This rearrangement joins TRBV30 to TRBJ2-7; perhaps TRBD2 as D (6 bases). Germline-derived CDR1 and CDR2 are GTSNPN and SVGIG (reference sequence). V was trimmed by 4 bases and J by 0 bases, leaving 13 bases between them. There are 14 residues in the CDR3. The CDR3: CAWTGVGSSYEQYF. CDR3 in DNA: TGTGCCTGGACGGGGGTAGGGAGCTCCTACGAGCAGTACTTC.

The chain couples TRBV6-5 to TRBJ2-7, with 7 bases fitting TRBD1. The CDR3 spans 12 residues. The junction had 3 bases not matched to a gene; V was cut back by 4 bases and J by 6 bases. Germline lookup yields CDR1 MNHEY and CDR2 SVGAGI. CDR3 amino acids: CASSLTGFEQYF. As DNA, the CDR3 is TGTGCCAGCAGTTTGACAGGGTTCGAGCAGTACTTC.

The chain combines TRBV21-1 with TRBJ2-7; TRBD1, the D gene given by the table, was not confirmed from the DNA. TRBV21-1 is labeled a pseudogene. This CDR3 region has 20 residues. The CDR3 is CAGPLRGAGSNLWPPYEQYV. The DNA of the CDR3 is TGTGCCGGACCTCTGAGGGGGGCAGGGTCAAACCTATGGCCCCCCTACGAGCAGTACGTC.

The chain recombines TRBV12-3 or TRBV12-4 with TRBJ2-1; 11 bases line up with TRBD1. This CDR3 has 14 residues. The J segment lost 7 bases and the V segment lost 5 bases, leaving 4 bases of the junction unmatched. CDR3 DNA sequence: TGTGCCAGCAGTAACCGGGACAGGGGGAATGAGCAGTTCTTC. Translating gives CASSNRDRGNEQFF.

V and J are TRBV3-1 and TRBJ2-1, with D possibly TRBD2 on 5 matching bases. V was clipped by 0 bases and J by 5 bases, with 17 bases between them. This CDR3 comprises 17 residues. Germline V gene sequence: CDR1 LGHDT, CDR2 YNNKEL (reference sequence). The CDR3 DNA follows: TGTGCCAGCAGCCAAGATAGCATCCAGAGAGGGCACAATGAGCAGTTCTTC. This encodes CASSQDSIQRGHNEQFF.

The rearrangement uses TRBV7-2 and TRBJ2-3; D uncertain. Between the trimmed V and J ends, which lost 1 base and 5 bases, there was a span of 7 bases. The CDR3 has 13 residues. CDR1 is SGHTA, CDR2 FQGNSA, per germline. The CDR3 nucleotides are TGTGCCAGCAGCTTAGTGCCTTTAGATACGCAGTATTTT. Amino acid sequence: CASSLVPLDTQYF.

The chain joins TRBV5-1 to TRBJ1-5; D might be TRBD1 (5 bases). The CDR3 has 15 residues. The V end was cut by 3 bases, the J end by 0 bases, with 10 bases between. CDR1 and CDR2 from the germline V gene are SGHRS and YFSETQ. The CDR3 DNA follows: TGCGCCAGCAGCTCCGGGACGGGTAGCAATCAGCCCCAGCATTTT. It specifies CASSSGTGSNQPQHF.

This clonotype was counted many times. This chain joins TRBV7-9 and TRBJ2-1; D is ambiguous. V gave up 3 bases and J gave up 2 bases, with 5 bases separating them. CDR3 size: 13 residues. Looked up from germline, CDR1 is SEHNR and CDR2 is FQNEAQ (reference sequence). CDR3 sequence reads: CASSFNTYNEQFF. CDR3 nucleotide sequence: TGTGCCAGCAGCTTTAACACCTACAATGAGCAGTTCTTC.